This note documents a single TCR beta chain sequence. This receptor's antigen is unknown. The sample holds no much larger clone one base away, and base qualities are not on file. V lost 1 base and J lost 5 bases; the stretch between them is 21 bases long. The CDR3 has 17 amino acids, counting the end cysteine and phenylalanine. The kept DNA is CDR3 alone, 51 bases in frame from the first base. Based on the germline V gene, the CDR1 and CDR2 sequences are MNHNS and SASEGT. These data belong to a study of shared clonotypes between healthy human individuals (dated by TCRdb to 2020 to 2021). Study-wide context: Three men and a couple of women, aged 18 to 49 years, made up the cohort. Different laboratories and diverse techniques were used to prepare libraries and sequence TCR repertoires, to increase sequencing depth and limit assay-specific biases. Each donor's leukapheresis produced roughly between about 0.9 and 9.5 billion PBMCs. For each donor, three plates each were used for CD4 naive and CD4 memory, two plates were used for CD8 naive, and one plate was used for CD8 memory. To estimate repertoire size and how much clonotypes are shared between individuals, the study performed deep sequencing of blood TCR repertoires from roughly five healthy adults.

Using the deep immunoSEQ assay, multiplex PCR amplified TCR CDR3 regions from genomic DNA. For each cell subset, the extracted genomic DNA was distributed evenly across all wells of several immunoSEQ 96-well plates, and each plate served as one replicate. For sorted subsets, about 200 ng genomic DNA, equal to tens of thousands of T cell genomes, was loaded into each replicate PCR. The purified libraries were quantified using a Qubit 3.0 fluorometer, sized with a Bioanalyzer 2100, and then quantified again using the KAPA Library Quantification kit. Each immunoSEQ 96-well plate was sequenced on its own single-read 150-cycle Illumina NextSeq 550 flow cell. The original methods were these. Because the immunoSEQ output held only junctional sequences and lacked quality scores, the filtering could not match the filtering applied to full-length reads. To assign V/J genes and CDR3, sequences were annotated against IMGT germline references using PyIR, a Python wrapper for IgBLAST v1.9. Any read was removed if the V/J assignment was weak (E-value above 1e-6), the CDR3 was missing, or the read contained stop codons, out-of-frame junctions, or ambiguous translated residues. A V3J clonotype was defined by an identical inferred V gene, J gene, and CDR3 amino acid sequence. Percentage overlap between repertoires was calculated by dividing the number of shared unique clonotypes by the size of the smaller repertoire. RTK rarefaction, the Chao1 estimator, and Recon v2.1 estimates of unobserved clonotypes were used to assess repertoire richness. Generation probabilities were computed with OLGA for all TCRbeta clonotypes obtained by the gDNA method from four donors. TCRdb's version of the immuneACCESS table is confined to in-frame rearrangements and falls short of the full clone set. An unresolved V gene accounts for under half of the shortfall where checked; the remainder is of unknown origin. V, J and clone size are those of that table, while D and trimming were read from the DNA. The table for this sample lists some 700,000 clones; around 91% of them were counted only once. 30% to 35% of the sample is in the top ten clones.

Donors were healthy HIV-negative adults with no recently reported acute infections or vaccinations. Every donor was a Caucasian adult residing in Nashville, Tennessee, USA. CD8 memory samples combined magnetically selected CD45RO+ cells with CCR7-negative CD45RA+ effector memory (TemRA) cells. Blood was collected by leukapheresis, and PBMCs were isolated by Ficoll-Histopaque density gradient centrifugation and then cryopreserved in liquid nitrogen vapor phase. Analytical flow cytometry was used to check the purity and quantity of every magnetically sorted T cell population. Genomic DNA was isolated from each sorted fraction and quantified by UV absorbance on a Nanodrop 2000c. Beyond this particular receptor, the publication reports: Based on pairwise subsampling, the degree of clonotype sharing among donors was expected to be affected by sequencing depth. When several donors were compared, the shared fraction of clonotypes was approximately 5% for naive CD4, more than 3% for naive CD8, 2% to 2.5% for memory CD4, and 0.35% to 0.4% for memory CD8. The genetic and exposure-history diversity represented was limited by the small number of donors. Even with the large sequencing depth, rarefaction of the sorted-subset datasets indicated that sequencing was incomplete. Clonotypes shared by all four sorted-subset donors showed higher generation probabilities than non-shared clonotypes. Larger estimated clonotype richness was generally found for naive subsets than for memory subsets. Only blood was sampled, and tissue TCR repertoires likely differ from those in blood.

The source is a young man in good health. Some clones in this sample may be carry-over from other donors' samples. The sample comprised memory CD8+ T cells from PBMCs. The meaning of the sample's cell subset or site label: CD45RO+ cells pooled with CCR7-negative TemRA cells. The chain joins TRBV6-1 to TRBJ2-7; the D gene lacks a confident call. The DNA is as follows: TGTGCCAGCAGTGAAGGGAATTTAGCTAATACCTTCCACGAGCAGTACTTC. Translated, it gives CASSEGNLANTFHEQYF.